This entry describes one T cell receptor beta chain. This CDR3 has 14 residues. Per germline, CDR1 SGHNT and CDR2 YENEEA. Trimming took off 1 base at V and 4 bases at J, with 9 bases between the two ends. If patients had autoimmune disease history or systemic immunosuppression, they were excluded. The entry originates in a study of OX40 agonist ivuxolimab in advanced cancers. The data were produced by immunoSEQ multiplex PCR, yet TCRdb's version contains in-frame clones alone and is incomplete. Found here are 60,000 to 75,000 clones, 88% of them singletons; the top ten hold approximately 0.86%. The rearrangement uses TRBV11-3 and TRBJ2-3, with no clear D. The source is an adult with an advanced solid tumor such as melanoma, head and neck, liver or kidney cancer. The specimen was CD4+ or CD8+ T cells sorted from blood, collected in a trial of the OX40 agonist ivuxolimab. The CDR3 sequence is CASSLARFPDTQYF. Here the CDR3 DNA reads TGTGCCAGCAGCTTAGCCAGGTTCCCAGATACGCAGTATTTT.